This entry is about one T cell receptor beta chain. Antigen unknown. The sample originates from a study of cytomegalovirus exposure and HLA in healthy donors. Study details: Falling in the Caucasian-associated ancestry cluster were less than 85% of approximately 410 genotyped donors.

General study findings and limits: The study flagged roughly 160 TCR beta chains as cytomegalovirus-associated. Later analysis identified a missense DCLRE1C variant that was linked to TCR beta V- and J-gene trimming.

Amplification used 60 Vbeta primers and 13 Jbeta primers. The repertoire was sequenced with immunoSEQ multiplex PCR; TCRdb's copy has only in-frame clones and lacks some. The sample has 75,000 to 100,000 clones; 55% to 75% are singletons. Germline loops: CDR1 SGHNT, CDR2 YENEEA. This CDR3 comprises 13 residues. V was cut by 5 bases and J by 6 bases, with 13 bases left in between. The clonotype comes from a man in his sixties in good health and CMV-seronegative. The genes are TRBV11-3 and TRBJ1-1; D perhaps matches TRBD1 (5 bases). The sequenced material came from PBMCs. CDR3 amino acids: CASSQTGSPEAFF. The DNA for the CDR3 is TGTGCCAGCAGCCAAACAGGTTCCCCTGAAGCTTTCTTT. Looking up the rest from reference TRBV11-3 and TRBJ1-1 gives the full variable domain: EAGVVQSPRYKIIEKKQPVAFWCNPISGHNTLYWYLQNLGQGPELLIRYENEEAVDDSQLPKDRFSAERLKGVDSTLKIQPAELGDSAVYLCASSQTGSPEAFFGQGTRLTVV.